The present entry profiles one T cell receptor beta chain with its context. This clonotype was detected a few times. Its cognate antigen has yet to be identified. An end of the junction does not agree with germline; a read error may underlie this. The data stem from a study of identical twins (dated by TCRdb to between 2015 and 2016). Study-wide context: To test whether fetal clonotypes persist, the study used deep sequencing on TCR alpha and beta repertoires from monozygotic twins, unrelated adults of various ages, and cord blood. To rule out contamination, replicate twin experiments were performed at different times with different library preparation protocols.

Library method: 5' RACE. For sequencing, an Illumina HiSeq 2000 was employed. Template switching added a universal primer binding site, and the final cDNA carried a unique molecular identifier that allowed TCR cDNA molecules to be counted accurately. Specific primers in the conserved constant-segment region were used to synthesize first-strand cDNA for TCR alpha and beta chains. Each cDNA library was double barcoded, with a SMART-Mk sample barcode plus Illumina barcodes, to control for contamination. TruSeq adapter sequences along with Illumina sample barcodes were introduced in two successive PCR steps. Sequencing of the TCR alpha and beta cDNA libraries was done on the Illumina HiSeq platform using custom primers. Processing in the source paper ran as follows. MiGEC processed the raw reads to extract unique molecular identifiers, while MiXCR was used to determine the CDR3 positions. Recombination models were inferred per individual with the repgenHMM and IGoR tools using an EM algorithm. The tcR package in R was used for shared clonotype analysis, with sharing normalized by the product of cloneset sizes. To study raw recombination without the effects of thymic and clonal selection, out-of-frame nonproductive sequences were analyzed. The public reads were quality trimmed at Q25 with fastp and then assembled into clones with MiXCR by TCRdb, keeping productive beta chains. Rows merge per CDR3 protein into single entries with the most common DNA and genes. TCRdb's processing, not the authors' own work, is the source of the V and J calls. For this sample the table gives fewer than 550,000 distinct CDR3 sequences, of which 13% to 15% were detected only once. The ten biggest clones cover nearly 0.45% of the sample.

Only healthy Caucasian donors were included. The twin cohort consisted of three pairs of female monozygotic twins, all aged about 18 to 29 years. Positive isolation kits from Invitrogen were used to isolate the CD4+ and CD8+ T cell populations. The investigation overall reported the following: Zero-insertion analyses could be partly confounded by invariant T cells such as MAIT and iNKT, although diverse VJ usage argued against such confounding for most clonotypes. Compared with coincidental sharing between unrelated individuals, out-of-frame TCR alpha sequences shared between twins showed an excess of sequences with low generation probability. Out-of-frame TCR alpha sharing in monozygotic twins was systematically underestimated by recombination models, whereas sharing between unrelated individuals was in agreement with the recombination models. Because the same donors could not be followed over many years, conclusions were based on cross-sectional statistical analysis. In beta out-of-frame sequences, excess twin sharing was weaker, because having fewer shared sequences lowered the signal-to-noise ratio. Fewer insertions were carried by abundant cord blood beta clonotypes; a weaker similar trend was observed in young adult naive repertoires, while no such trend was observed in memory repertoires.

Looking up the germline V gene yields CDR1 SGHRS and CDR2 YFSETQ. The CDR3 contains 14 residues, cysteine and phenylalanine counted. Only the CDR3 part of the read is kept: 42 bases, read in frame from the first base. The sample was also linked to a second study, of yellow fever vaccine responses in identical twins. From that second study: According to the authors, in identical twins the way T cells responded to vaccination appeared partly convergent and partly personalized. In identical twins, the study followed T cell clones that responded to the vaccine with precision.

This TCR was recovered from a woman aged 18-29 years in good health. The chain uses TRBV5-1 and TRBJ2-7; possibly the D gene is TRBD1, per 5 matching bases. The source material was CD4+ T cells sorted from blood. Here is the DNA: TGCGCCAGCAGTTTGGACAATCGGCCCTACGAGCAGTACTTC. Translated, it reads CASSLDNRPYEQYF.